The 2 T cell receptor beta chains presented below share a single source sample, sequenced in a study of memory CD4+ T cells and cytomegalovirus serostatus. The table came from immunoSEQ multiplex PCR; TCRdb's copy has only in-frame clones and leaves some out. The table lists 50,000 or so clones, around 80% of them singletons. Single viable CD3+CD4+CD8-CD45RO+ cells were sorted as the memory CD4+ T cells. The sample was memory CD4+ T cells from blood. Receptors were obtained from an adult in good health and CMV-seropositive.

The V call is TRBV11-2, the J call TRBJ2-7, with D uncertain. Germline V gene sequence: CDR1 SGHAT, CDR2 FQNNGV. CDR3 length: 15 amino acids. The V gene lost 5 bases and the J gene lost 4 bases, with 18 bases spanning the gap. DNA for the CDR3: TGTGCCAGCAGCCGTACGTGGCTCTCAGAGTACGAGCAGTACTTC. Translated, it gives CASSRTWLSEYEQYF.

The rearrangement links TRBV4-3 to TRBJ1-6; the D is unclear. Germline V gene data show CDR1 as LGHNA and CDR2 as YSLEER. The V gene lost 0 bases and the J gene lost 4 bases, with 4 bases spanning the gap. The CDR3 sequence is 14 residues long. In DNA, the CDR3 is TGCGCCAGCAGCCAAGACGGTTATAATTCACCCCTCCACTTT. The encoded protein is CASSQDGYNSPLHF.